Shown below are 17 T cell receptor beta chains from a single sample sequenced in a study of T cell repertoires in cytomegalovirus infection. TCRdb independently ran MiXCR on the reads; one entry per CDR3 protein. The sample contains hundreds of thousands of distinct CDR3 sequences, less than 25% of which appear only once. Sample: CD8+ T cells from PBMCs. The receptors derive from a human donor in good health (CMV status not recorded). Some clones in this sample may be carry-over from other donors' samples.

The chain uses TRBV12-3 or TRBV12-4 and TRBJ2-7, with no clear D. The CDR3 consists of 13 residues. Trimming removed 4 bases at V and 2 bases at J, with 9 bases between. The DNA for the CDR3 is TGTGCCAGCAGTTCGGCCCTTACCTACGAGCAGTACGTC. Protein sequence: CASSSALTYEQYV.

V gene TRBV19 combines with J gene TRBJ1-5, with D unresolved. Looked up from germline, CDR1 is LNHDA and CDR2 is SQIVND (reference sequence). V was clipped by 7 bases and J by 2 bases, with 12 bases between them. CDR3 length: 14 residues. The CDR3 is CASNSAGGNQPQHF. The DNA for the CDR3 is TGTGCCAGTAACTCTGCAGGTGGCAATCAGCCCCAGCATTTT.

This chain connects TRBV6-1 to TRBJ2-7, with 9 bases lining up with TRBD2. The germline V gene has CDR1 MNHNS and CDR2 SASEGT. V shed 5 bases, J shed 4 bases, and the junction held 21 bases outside the gene matches. This CDR3 region has 19 residues. In nucleotides, the CDR3 is TGTGCCAGCAGTTTGACCTGGGCTAGCGGGGAAGCCATGAGGTACGAGCAGTACTTC. This codes for CASSLTWASGEAMRYEQYF.

The rearrangement joins TRBV7-9 to TRBJ2-7; 7 bases are shared with TRBD1. V gave up 2 bases and J gave up 5 bases; unmatched junction bases: 6. The CDR3 loop spans 14 amino acids. Germline CDR1 and CDR2: SEHNR and FQNEAQ (reference sequence). The CDR3 coding sequence is TGTGCCAGCAGCTTAACCGGACAGGAAAACGAGCAGTACGTC. Translated, it gives CASSLTGQENEQYV.

The chain carries TRBV7-6 and TRBJ1-1; TRBD1 might be the D (5 bases). The V gene's germline CDR1 is SGHVS and CDR2 FNYEAQ. Trimming left V 4 bases short and J 2 bases short, with 8 bases between. The CDR3 has 13 amino acids. CDR3 residues: CASSSGVNTEAFF. CDR3 nucleotide sequence: TGTGCCAGCAGCTCGGGGGTTAACACTGAAGCTTTCTTT.

This clonotype was found many times. This sequence joins TRBV12-3 or TRBV12-4 and TRBJ2-1, with a possible D match to TRBD1 (8 bases). Trimming stripped 8 bases from V and 4 bases from J, with 18 bases between. This CDR3 is 15 amino acids long. The CDR3 sequence is CASETSRGLYNEQFF. Written as DNA, the CDR3 is TGTGCCAGCGAGACTAGCAGGGGGCTTTACAATGAGCAGTTCTTC.

This clonotype showed up just a few times. The rearrangement joins TRBV4-1 to TRBJ2-2, with D possibly TRBD1 on 6 matching bases. The CDR3 is 16 amino acids. Looked up from germline, CDR1 is MGHRA and CDR2 is YSYEKL. Trimming cost V 3 bases and J 5 bases, with 16 bases left between them. As DNA, the CDR3 is TGCGCCAGCAGCCATCCTCCGGGACACTCAACCGGGGAGCTGTTTTTT. It translates to CASSHPPGHSTGELFF.

The rearrangement links TRBV7-3 to TRBJ2-3; 11 bases map to TRBD2. Germline CDR1 and CDR2: SGHTA and FQGTGA. V lost 5 bases, J lost 3 bases, and 7 bases stayed unmatched. The CDR3 totals 16 residues. CDR3: CASSEVLAGATDTQYF. CDR3 DNA: TGTGCCAGCAGCGAGGTACTAGCGGGGGCTACAGATACGCAGTATTTT.

In this sample, this clonotype turned up a few times. The V gene is TRBV7-9, the J gene TRBJ2-2; D may correspond to TRBD1 or TRBD2 (5 bases each). Germline V gene lookup returns CDR1 SEHNR and CDR2 FQNEAQ (reference sequence). The CDR3 has 15 residues. Trimming took off 5 bases at V and 8 bases at J, with 18 bases between the two ends. The CDR3 sequence is CASSPPGPTAGELFF. As DNA, the CDR3 is TGTGCCAGCAGCCCACCGGGACCGACGGCTGGGGAGCTGTTTTTT.

This chain links TRBV7-9 with TRBJ1-2; D remains unclear. CDR3 length: 12 amino acids. The V gene lost 5 bases and the J gene lost 4 bases, with 8 bases spanning the gap. The V gene's germline CDR1 is SEHNR and CDR2 FQNEAQ (reference sequence). In DNA, the CDR3 is TGTGCCAGCAGCCCCGCAGTCTATGGCTACACCTTC. Protein: CASSPAVYGYTF. Full variable domain (outside the CDR3, taken from reference TRBV7-9 and TRBJ1-2): DTGVSQNPRHKITKRGQNVTFRCDPISEHNRLYWYRQTLGQGPEFLTYFQNEAQLEKSRLLSDRFSAERPKGSFSTLEIQRTEQGDSAMYLCASSPAVYGYTFGSGTRLTVV.

Only a few counts were recorded for this clonotype. The V call is TRBV10-3, the J call TRBJ2-6; D is ambiguous. This CDR3 region has 15 residues. Germline V gene lookup returns CDR1 ENHRY and CDR2 SYGVKD. V lost 8 bases, J lost 0 bases, and 11 bases lay in between. Written as DNA, the CDR3 is TGTGCCATCGAGGATCGTTTCTCTGGGGCCAACGTCCTGACTTTC. Amino acid sequence: CAIEDRFSGANVLTF.

The rearrangement links TRBV6-2 or TRBV6-3 to TRBJ2-3; the match to TRBD2 covers 16 bases. This CDR3 is 16 amino acids long. Germline trimming cut 6 bases from V and 2 bases from J; bases unmatched to any gene: 2. Germline V lookup: CDR1 MNHEY, CDR2 SVGEGT. The chain's CDR3 is CASRGLAGGPTDTQYF. The CDR3 DNA is TGTGCCAGCAGGGGACTAGCGGGGGGGCCCACAGATACGCAGTATTTT.

The V call is TRBV9, the J call TRBJ2-1; no clear D gene. Germline assignment: CDR1 SGDLS and CDR2 YYNGEE. The CDR3 covers 12 residues. V dropped 0 bases and J dropped 5 bases, with 3 bases sitting between them. CDR3 region: CASSVDDNEQFF. The CDR3 DNA is TGTGCCAGCAGCGTAGATGACAATGAGCAGTTCTTC. The full variable domain, with the rest looked up from reference TRBV9 and TRBJ2-1, is DSGVTQTPKHLITATGQRVTLRCSPRSGDLSVYWYQQSLDQGLQFLIQYYNGEERAKGNILERFSAQQFPDLHSELNLSSLELGDSALYFCASSVDDNEQFFGPGTRLTVL.

This clonotype has only a few counts. J is TRBJ2-7 and V is TRBV20-1; 9 nucleotides align to TRBD2. The germline V gene has CDR1 DFQATT and CDR2 SNEGSKA (reference sequence). This CDR3 region has 16 residues. V was clipped by 5 bases and J by 0 bases; unmatched bases: 11. CDR3 residues: CSALHRASGASYEQYV. Here the CDR3 DNA reads TGCAGTGCTCTACATAGGGCTAGCGGGGCCTCCTACGAGCAGTACGTC.

V gene TRBV7-9 combines with J gene TRBJ2-1; TRBD2 might be the D (6 bases). Trimming stripped 1 base from V and 0 bases from J, with 16 bases between. Germline loops: CDR1 SEHNR, CDR2 FQNEAQ (reference sequence). The CDR3 runs 18 residues. The CDR3 DNA reads TGTGCCAGCAGCTTAGATGTTTTGGAGGGCCTCTCCTACAATGAGCAGTTCTTC. Protein sequence: CASSLDVLEGLSYNEQFF.

In this sample, this clonotype turned up many times. The V and J genes are TRBV7-6 and TRBJ2-3; 7 bases agree with TRBD1. CDR3 size: 16 residues. CDR1 is SGHVS, CDR2 FNYEAQ, per germline. V dropped 2 bases and J dropped 2; count of bases not matched to a gene: 7. The chain's CDR3 is CASSLTGRGITDTQYF. The CDR3 DNA sequence: TGTGCCAGCAGCTTAACGGGCAGGGGGATCACAGATACGCAGTATTTT. The complete variable domain, with remaining parts taken from reference TRBV7-6 and TRBJ2-3, reads GAGVSQSPRYKVTKRGQDVALRCDPISGHVSLYWYRQALGQGPEFLTYFNYEAQQDKSGLPNDRFSAERPEGSISTLTIQRTEQRDSAMYRCASSLTGRGITDTQYFGPGTRLTVL.

This clonotype was counted ten times or more. The gene calls are TRBV28 and TRBJ2-4; no clear D gene. Germline V gene sequence: CDR1 MDHEN, CDR2 SYDVKM. Trimming removed 5 bases from V and 0 bases from J, with 14 bases in between. This CDR3 region has 16 residues. The CDR3 region has the DNA TGTGCCAGCAGTCTATACTCCAGTTTAGCCAAAAACATTCAGTACTTC. The encoded protein is CASSLYSSLAKNIQYF.